The T cell receptor beta chain described here comes from a study of T-cell memory formation after mild COVID-19 (dated by TCRdb to the early 2020s). Broadly, across the study: TCR sequence clusters from the two donors were largely donor specific. Longitudinal TCRalpha and TCRbeta repertoire sequencing tracked T-cell clones expanding and contracting after mild COVID-19 in two donors. The cohort comprised two young, previously healthy adult volunteers, one female and one male. Overall results and qualifications from the work: Only two mild cases were covered in the study, and larger cohorts including severe cases with pre-infection samples were considered necessary. Whether the second-wave clones peaking on day 37 were SARS-CoV-2 specific was not confirmed. Contracting CD4+ clones were found mainly in CM and EM memory subsets, while CD8+ clones were enriched in EMRA. From day 15 to 85, contracting clones showed balanced CD4/CD8 phenotypes, whereas a second wave of clones that expanded from day 15 to 37 leaned towards CD4+. Some responding clones were found in pre-infection memory, which suggests that pre-existing cross-reactive memory T cells took part in the SARS-CoV-2 response.

Ficoll-Paque density gradient centrifugation was the method used to isolate PBMCs. V is cut back by 5 bases and J by 6 bases, with 5 bases in the junction unmatched. Including the terminal cysteine and phenylalanine, the CDR3 comprises 15 residues. Of all the DNA, just the CDR3 is kept, 45 bases in frame from base 1. For CDR1 and CDR2, the germline V gene (reference sequence) lists SEHNR and FQNEAQ. These reads were obtained on an Illumina NovaSeq 6000. Using 5'RACE with constant-segment primers, TCRalpha and TCRbeta cDNA libraries were constructed, with sample barcodes and unique molecular identifiers added in the process. Trizol reagent was used to extract RNA from every sample. Amplification of the libraries took two PCR steps, and the second step added a second sample barcode plus Illumina TruSeq adapters. Libraries were sequenced on an Illumina NovaSeq with 2 x 150 bp paired-end reads. As for the authors' bioinformatics: With migec v1.2.7, reads were demultiplexed and then collapsed into UMI-guided consensus sequences. With mixcr v2.1.11, UMI consensuses were aligned to TRA and TRB V and J templates and assembled into clonotypes. Expanded or contracted clonotypes were those called significant by both edgeR and NoisET, with noise models trained on biological replicates. For edgeR calls, the thresholds were a false discovery rate-adjusted p below 0.01 and a log2 fold-change of 1. PCA with hierarchical clustering of max-normalized trajectories of the 1000 most abundant clonotypes was used as exploratory dynamics analysis. Separately sequenced CD4+ and CD8+ repertoires were used to assign the CD4 or CD8 phenotype of responding clones. The public reads were reprocessed in TCRdb via fastp at Q25 and MiXCR, keeping in-frame beta chains. Here each entry gathers all rows of one CDR3 protein and keeps the most common genes and DNA. The authors' filters were not applied to this entry. The sample has about 88,000 distinct CDR3 sequences on record, more than 20% of them singletons. Under 55% of the sample belongs to the ten largest clones.

As regards this clonotype: Its antigen is currently not known. Base quality data are lacking; no much larger clone is found one base away.

This chain is built from TRBV7-9 and TRBJ1-6; TRBD1 aligns with 9 central bases. The source is a man aged 18 to 30 who had mild COVID-19 (a few samples of this study predate the infection). The sample titles of this study are shuffled in the database, so cell type and time point are left out; the donor was told from shared clones. The sample comprised PBMCs or a T cell subset sorted from them (not recorded which). For the CDR3, the sequence is CASSLRDRANSPLHF. In nucleotide form, the sequence is TGTGCCAGCAGCCTCCGGGACAGGGCTAATTCACCCCTCCACTTT.